This T cell receptor (beta chain) was sequenced during a study of T cells after yellow fever vaccination (dated by TCRdb to about 2019). A note on the overall study: Staining for CD3, CD45RA, CCR7 and CD95 was used to sort memory subsets (EM, EMRA, CM and Tscm) on a BD FACS Aria III. The cohort comprised two healthy male donors, one aged 18 to 29 and one aged 30 to 40 years. To track T-cell clones before and after primary and booster YFV17D yellow fever vaccination, bulk TCR alpha and beta repertoires were sequenced longitudinally. Sorting of memory subsets took place on days 0, 15 and 45 and at 18 months after primary vaccination, as well as on days 0, 15 and 45 after the 30-year booster. Libraries from fractions with low cell numbers were prepared with the SMART-Seq v4 Ultra Low Input RNA kit. Blood was drawn at multiple timepoints before and after primary and secondary immunization, with bulk PBMC replicates and cell subsets isolated. What the work shows at the level of the full study, not this receptor alone: Most clones expanded after primary vaccination were re-detected after the booster (96% of CD4 and more than 70% of CD8), suggesting broad memory maintenance. Computational filtering was needed because FACS-sorted repertoires could contain abundant contaminating clonotypes from the bulk population. Compared with the primary T-cell response, the secondary T-cell response was weaker but faster, peaking on day 5 rather than day 15. In the sorted memory subsets on day 0, nearly all of the vaccine-responding clonotypes fell below detection. A small share of clonotypes occurred in both CD4 and CD8 compartments, likely arising from convergent recombination. Because the study included only a couple of donors, the extent to which the findings can be generalized is limited.

This clonotype was counted many times. Base qualities are missing; no much larger clone stands one base away. The sample's treatment or condition label is to be understood as: live attenuated yellow fever vaccine strain. PBMCs were isolated from peripheral blood using a standard Ficoll-Paque protocol. The RNeasy Micro Kit was used to extract RNA from sorted memory subsets. TCR cDNA was synthesized by 5'RACE template switching, through which a universal primer site and unique molecular identifiers were introduced. Priming of cDNA synthesis was performed from both the TCR alpha and TCR beta constant segments. Library amplification involved two PCR steps, and the second step added sample barcodes and sequencing adapters. Sequencing of libraries was performed on Illumina HiSeq 2500 (2x100 bp) or NovaSeq (2x150 bp). For the original study's pipeline: Reads were demultiplexed and collapsed into UMI consensus sequences with MIGEC, and V(D)J alignment was performed with MiXCR. Vaccine-responding clonotypes were identified with edgeR using replicate PBMC samples, with FDR below 0.01 and a log2 fold change above 5 up to day 15 being required. Each bulk clonotype was labeled CD4 or CD8 based on which sequenced repertoire, CD4 or CD8, contained the clonotype at higher abundance. To estimate how each clone was distributed across memory phenotypes, clonotype frequencies in memory subsets were weighted by FACS-sorted cell numbers. The raw public data were reprocessed by TCRdb itself: fastp quality trimming at Q25, MiXCR clonotype calling, in-frame beta chains only. Entries that share a CDR3 protein sequence are merged under the most common genes and DNA. The V and J calls shown here were made by TCRdb, not taken from the authors' results. Recorded for this sample are over 4,000 distinct CDR3 sequences; less than 4.5% of them occurred a single time. The ten largest clonotypes hold roughly three fifths of the sample.

The sequence was obtained from a man aged 25 to 40 who received the YFV17D yellow fever vaccine. The starting material was PBMCs, either bulk or a sorted T-cell subset (CD4+, CD8+, memory, or dextramer-sorted; not recorded which), obtained 15 days after the yellow fever booster vaccination.

The CDR3 sequence is CSATSGRAVETQYF. The DNA reads TGCAGTGCTACGAGCGGGAGGGCCGTGGAGACCCAGTACTTC. This chain is built from TRBV20-1 and TRBJ2-5, with 10 bases aligning to TRBD2. The germline V gene (reference sequence) yields DFQATT for CDR1 and SNEGSKA for CDR2. The CDR3 has 14 amino acids, counting the end cysteine and phenylalanine. CDR3 DNA is the only sequence kept; it has 42 bases, read in frame from the first base. V is trimmed back by 4 bases and J by 5 bases, and the junction contains 7 bases that no gene match accounts for.